These 24 T cell receptor beta chains originate from one sample sequenced in a study of identical twins. MiXCR, run by TCRdb on the 5' RACE reads, gives a single entry per CDR3 protein. The table includes 310,000 or so distinct CDR3 sequences, roughly 9.8% detected once. The sample was also reused in another study, on yellow fever vaccine responses in identical twins.

Sequenced material: CD8+ T cells sorted from blood. These receptors originate from a young woman in good health.

The rearrangement uses TRBV28 and TRBJ2-7, with 9 bases aligning to TRBD1. The CDR3 loop spans 14 amino acids. The V segment lost 7 bases and the J segment 8 bases; nucleotides outside the gene matches: 12. Germline CDR1 is MDHEN and CDR2 is SYDVKM. CDR3 amino acids: CASNVTPQGAKQYF. The CDR3 DNA reads TGTGCCAGCAACGTTACTCCACAGGGGGCTAAGCAGTACTTC.

This clonotype appeared many times. The CDR3 nucleotides read TGCAGCGTTGTGCAGATCGGGGGTGAGCAGTTCTTC. This sequence encodes CSVVQIGGEQFF. The chain couples TRBV29-1 to TRBJ2-1, with D tentatively TRBD2 (6 bases). V dropped 4 bases and J dropped 9 bases, with 13 bases sitting between them. In germline, CDR1 is SQVTM, CDR2 ANQGSEA. The CDR3 consists of 12 residues.

The chain couples TRBV19 to TRBJ2-7; 7 bases fit TRBD1. The CDR3 consists of 16 residues. Trimming at V came to 6 bases and at J to 3 bases, leaving 14 bases not matched to a gene. Germline-derived CDR1 and CDR2 are LNHDA and SQIVND (reference sequence). CDR3 amino acids: CASRTPGTVLNYEQYF. For the CDR3, the DNA is TGTGCCAGTAGGACCCCCGGGACAGTATTGAACTACGAGCAGTACTTC.

This clonotype occurred many times. The chain employs TRBV18 and TRBJ2-1; a possible D gene is TRBD2 (6 bases). This CDR3 region has 14 residues. V gave up 2 bases and J gave up 8 bases, with 13 bases separating them. Germline CDR1 KGHSH, CDR2 LQKENI. For the CDR3, the DNA is TGTGCCAGCTCACCAAATTGGGAGGTCGATGAGCAGTTCTTC. Translated, it gives CASSPNWEVDEQFF.

V is TRBV2 and J is TRBJ2-2; 8 bases match TRBD1. V lost 5 bases and J lost 5; bases outside the gene matches: 1. CDR1 is SNHLY, CDR2 FYNNEI, per germline. The CDR3 spans 13 residues. CDR3 nucleotide sequence: TGTGCCAGCAGTCGACAGGGGACCGGGGAGCTGTTTTTT. The encoded protein is CASSRQGTGELFF.

V gene TRBV23-1 combines with J gene TRBJ1-5, with D possibly matching TRBD1 (5 bases). TRBV23-1 is annotated as an ORF whose role is uncertain. V was clipped by 4 bases and J by 2 bases, with 18 bases between them. CDR3 length equals 17 residues. CDR3 DNA: TGCGCCAGCAGTCCTATCCCCGGGGAAGGGGGCAATCAGCCCCAGCATTTT. Amino acid sequence: CASSPIPGEGGNQPQHF.

This clonotype was seen a few times. The V gene is TRBV5-1, the J gene TRBJ2-3, with D perhaps TRBD1 or TRBD2 (6 bases each). CDR3 length: 14 residues. V shed 3 bases and J shed 4 bases, with 12 bases lying between them. Germline loops: CDR1 SGHRS, CDR2 YFSETQ. The CDR3 loop reads CASSSKRGADTQYF. As DNA, the CDR3 is TGCGCCAGCAGCTCTAAAAGGGGGGCAGATACGCAGTATTTT.

The table lists this clonotype with a few counts. The chain carries TRBV28 and TRBJ1-5; D is uncertain. This CDR3 comprises 14 residues. Germline V gene sequence: CDR1 MDHEN, CDR2 SYDVKM. V lost 5 bases, J lost 1 base, and 9 bases lay in between. In nucleotides, the CDR3 is TGTGCCAGCAGTCCCGACATAAGCAATCAGCCCCAGCATTTT. Amino acids: CASSPDISNQPQHF.

A note on this clonotype: A read error is possible here, since a much larger clone lies one base away. The chain couples TRBV20-1 to TRBJ2-3, with 9 bases matching TRBD1. The CDR3 length is 17 residues. Germline V gene lookup returns CDR1 DFQATT and CDR2 SNEGSKA (reference sequence). V lost 1 base to trimming and J lost 1 base; unmatched junction nucleotides: 9. The CDR3 coding sequence is TGCAGTGCTAGAGGATTGGGACAGGGCTACCGCACAGATACGCAGTATTTT. It is translated as CSARGLGQGYRTDTQYF.

This clonotype came up a few times. This chain links TRBV6-2 or TRBV6-3 with TRBJ2-7; 10 bases agree with TRBD1. The germline V gene encodes CDR1 MNHEY and CDR2 SVGEGT. V lost 5 bases to trimming and J lost 3 bases; unmatched junction nucleotides: 10. The CDR3 is made up of 16 amino acids. The CDR3 loop reads CASSNTRQGADYEQYF. The DNA for the CDR3 is TGTGCCAGCAGTAATACTCGACAGGGGGCGGACTACGAGCAGTACTTC.

The table lists this clonotype with many counts. CDR3 DNA: TGCAGTGCTAGACCGGGACTAGCGGGAGGGCCTTCCTACGAGCAGTACTTC. Its protein product is CSARPGLAGGPSYEQYF. The V gene is TRBV20-1, the J gene TRBJ2-7; the match to TRBD2 covers 16 bases. Trimming took 2 bases from V and 1 from J; bases not matched to a gene: 5. Germline V gives CDR1 DFQATT, CDR2 SNEGSKA (reference sequence). This CDR3 comprises 17 residues.

This clonotype has a count of ten or more. The rearrangement uses TRBV6-1 and TRBJ2-7, with 10 bases aligning to TRBD2. The length of the CDR3 is 16 residues. Per germline, CDR1 MNHNS and CDR2 SASEGT. V shed 3 bases and J 4 bases; nucleotides not matched to a gene: 9. Here the CDR3 reads CASSDLILAGDYEQYF. The CDR3 DNA is TGTGCCAGCAGTGATTTAATCCTAGCGGGGGATTACGAGCAGTACTTC.

A few counts support this clonotype. The chain recombines TRBV28 with TRBJ2-7, with 8 bases lining up with TRBD2. Germline trimming cut 6 bases from V and 4 bases from J; bases unmatched to any gene: 11. The CDR3 is 15 residues long. Germline-derived CDR1 and CDR2 are MDHEN and SYDVKM. DNA for the CDR3: TGTGCCAGCAGCCTGCGGGGGGTCCGCATGTACGAGCAGTACTTC. Encoded protein: CASSLRGVRMYEQYF.

This clonotype was recorded a few times. V is TRBV4-2 and J is TRBJ1-4; TRBD1 matches at 8 bases. This CDR3 contains 19 residues. The V and J ends lost 4 bases and 0 bases, in that order; junction bases with no gene match: 13. CDR1 and CDR2 from the germline V gene are LGHNA and YNFKEQ. Written as DNA, the CDR3 is TGTGCCAGCAGCCCCGACAGGGGCCCCAAGACTCCAACTAATGAAAAACTGTTTTTT. Protein sequence: CASSPDRGPKTPTNEKLFF.

This rearrangement joins TRBV18 to TRBJ2-5; D call uncertain. Trimming took 2 bases from V and 1 from J, leaving 8 bases between them. Germline V CDR1 and CDR2: KGHSH, LQKENI. The CDR3 has 14 amino acids. CDR3 sequence reads: CASSPWAGQETQYF. Here the CDR3 DNA reads TGTGCCAGCTCACCATGGGCAGGCCAAGAGACCCAGTACTTC.

This clonotype was counted at least ten times. The V gene is TRBV4-3, the J gene TRBJ2-1; tentative D call: TRBD1 (5 bases). V was trimmed by 1 base and J by 5 bases, leaving 9 bases between them. CDR3 length: 14 residues. Per the germline V gene, CDR1 is LGHNA and CDR2 is YSLEER. The DNA of the CDR3 is TGCGCCAGCAGCCAAGCTAGGGGAAACAATGAGCAGTTCTTC. This sequence encodes CASSQARGNNEQFF.

This clonotype occurred many times. The V and J genes are TRBV11-1 and TRBJ2-3, with TRBD2 matching over 11 bases. The length of the CDR3 is 21 residues. The junction had 22 bases not matched to a gene; V was cut back by 2 bases and J by 6 bases. The germline gives CDR1 SGHAT, CDR2 FQDESV (reference sequence). The CDR3 sequence: CASSLRSDLTSGSPVGDTQYF. The CDR3 DNA reads TGTGCCAGCAGCTTACGGTCAGATCTAACTAGCGGGAGCCCGGTTGGGGATACGCAGTATTTT.

The chain recombines TRBV5-5 with TRBJ1-3; TRBD1 is a possible D gene (5 bases). The CDR3 covers 16 residues. V dropped 4 bases and J dropped 4 bases, with 18 bases sitting between them. Germline CDR1 reads SGHKS; CDR2 reads YYEKEE (reference sequence). CDR3 DNA sequence: TGTGCCAGCAGCCGCCATCATTCAGGGTCAGGAAACACCATATATTTT. Its translation is CASSRHHSGSGNTIYF.

The J gene is TRBJ2-7, the V gene TRBV5-4; D remains unclear. The CDR3 has 13 residues. From germline, CDR1 is SGHNT and CDR2 YYREEE (reference sequence). V shed 4 bases and J shed 0 bases, with 8 bases lying between them. The CDR3 reads CASSELLSYEQYF. The CDR3 nucleotides read TGTGCCAGCAGCGAGCTCCTCTCCTACGAGCAGTACTTC.

This clonotype was counted between two and nine times. The V and J genes are TRBV7-9 and TRBJ1-1; the match to TRBD1 covers 9 bases. The CDR3 sequence is 15 residues long. The V gene end was trimmed by 5 bases and the J gene end by 0 bases; junction bases not matched to a gene: 4. Germline loops: CDR1 SEHNR, CDR2 FQNEAQ (reference sequence). The CDR3 protein is CASSIYRGLNTEAFF. The DNA for the CDR3 is TGTGCCAGCAGCATTTACAGGGGGCTGAACACTGAAGCTTTCTTT.

This clonotype has just a few counts. This chain connects TRBV7-2 to TRBJ2-2; D is uncertain. Trimming took off 5 bases at V and 6 bases at J, with 10 bases between the two ends. This CDR3 comprises 13 residues. Germline V gives CDR1 SGHTA, CDR2 FQGNSA. CDR3 DNA sequence: TGTGCCAGCAGCCCGGTTCTTCCCGGGGAGCTGTTTTTT. This sequence encodes CASSPVLPGELFF.

The rearrangement joins TRBV7-9 to TRBJ2-7; D is perhaps TRBD1 (7 bases). V was pared by 5 bases and J by 1 base, with 18 bases between. Germline V gene sequence: CDR1 SEHNR, CDR2 FQNEAQ (reference sequence). The CDR3 length is 16 residues. DNA for the CDR3: TGTGCCAGCAGCCCAGACAGGGTTGGGACTTCCTACGAGCAGTACTTC. The encoded protein is CASSPDRVGTSYEQYF.

This chain uses TRBV4-1 with TRBJ2-5, with TRBD2 identical over 10 bases. V was clipped by 0 bases and J by 5 bases; unmatched bases: 3. Germline V gives CDR1 MGHRA, CDR2 YSYEKL. The CDR3 loop spans 15 amino acids. CDR3 region: CASSQEKREGETQYF. CDR3 in DNA: TGCGCCAGCAGCCAAGAAAAGCGGGAGGGTGAGACCCAGTACTTC.

This clonotype was counted many times. The V and J genes are TRBV28 and TRBJ2-1; the match to TRBD2 covers 8 bases. Trimming cost V 6 bases and J 6 bases; bases outside gene matches: 7. The CDR3 consists of 14 residues. Per the germline V gene, CDR1 is MDHEN and CDR2 is SYDVKM. The CDR3 protein is CASRGLVLVNEQFF. The CDR3, as DNA: TGTGCCAGCAGGGGACTAGTGTTAGTCAATGAGCAGTTCTTC.